These 12 T cell receptor beta chains share one sample of origin, sequenced in a study of early T cells in non-severe SARS-CoV-2 infection. A single record per CDR3 protein comes from TCRdb applying MiXCR to the 5' RACE reads. In the table there are approximately 70,000 distinct CDR3 sequences, approximately 4.6% of which are singletons. This specimen was whole blood, taken at baseline. The receptors were gathered from an adult who was a healthcare worker with PCR-confirmed SARS-CoV-2 infection or an uninfected control (not recorded which). The donor label of this sample is uncertain.

The chain carries TRBV4-3 and TRBJ1-4; no reliable D call. The CDR3 length is 16 residues. The V gene lost 1 base and the J gene lost 2 bases, with 11 bases spanning the gap. CDR1 LGHNA and CDR2 YSLEER come from the germline V gene. The CDR3 DNA follows: TGCGCCAGCAGCCAAGGCAGAGGCCCTACTAATGAAAAACTGTTTTTT. Translating it yields CASSQGRGPTNEKLFF.

The chain recombines TRBV5-1 with TRBJ1-2, with TRBD1 matching over 7 bases. V lost 4 bases, J lost 8 bases, and 8 bases stayed unmatched. The CDR3 is made up of 13 amino acids. Germline V CDR1 and CDR2: SGHRS, YFSETQ. CDR3 in DNA: TGCGCCAGCAGCCCTAGAGGACAGGAAGGCTACACCTTC. Its protein product is CASSPRGQEGYTF.

The DNA of the CDR3 is TGTGCCAGCAGCCAAGAGGTACAAGCCAAAAACATTCAGTACTTC. It is translated as CASSQEVQAKNIQYF. This rearrangement joins TRBV3-1 to TRBJ2-4, with D uncertain. Trimming removed 0 bases at V and 0 bases at J, with 6 bases between. Germline assignment: CDR1 LGHDT and CDR2 YNNKEL (reference sequence). The CDR3 is 15 residues long.

V and J are TRBV12-3 or TRBV12-4 and TRBJ2-1; TRBD1 aligns across 8 bases. V lost 6 bases to trimming and J lost 6 bases; unmatched junction nucleotides: 10. The CDR3 has 15 amino acids. Here the CDR3 reads CASRQRGQVGNEQFF. Written as DNA, the CDR3 is TGTGCCAGCAGACAAAGGGGACAGGTCGGCAATGAGCAGTTCTTC.

This clonotype turned up a few times. The chain is built from TRBV2 and TRBJ1-4; D uncertain. The V end lost 3 bases, the J end lost 8 bases, and 13 bases lay between the germline ends. Germline V CDR1 and CDR2: SNHLY, FYNNEI. The CDR3 totals 14 residues. The CDR3, as DNA: TGTGCCAGCAGTGAGATCCCCTTATGGGAAAAACTGTTTTTT. This encodes CASSEIPLWEKLFF.

This chain joins TRBV12-3 or TRBV12-4 and TRBJ1-3; 9 nucleotides agree with TRBD1. This CDR3 is built from 17 residues. V was pared by 3 bases and J by 2 bases, with 8 bases of the junction left unmatched. The CDR3 DNA follows: TGTGCCAGCAGTTTCGGGCTGGGACAGGGTGCTGGAAACACCATATATTTT. It yields the protein CASSFGLGQGAGNTIYF.

This sequence joins TRBV3-1 and TRBJ2-3; 10 bases fit TRBD2. V shed 0 bases and J 1 base; nucleotides not matched to a gene: 7. The CDR3 consists of 18 residues. Germline CDR1 reads LGHDT; CDR2 reads YNNKEL (reference sequence). The CDR3: CASSQDQLAGARTDTQYF. The CDR3 DNA follows: TGTGCCAGCAGCCAAGATCAGCTAGCGGGGGCCCGCACAGATACGCAGTATTTT.

In its sample, this clonotype was seen many times. The V gene is TRBV6-1, the J gene TRBJ1-1; D possibly corresponds to TRBD1 (6 bases). Germline V gene lookup returns CDR1 MNHNS and CDR2 SASEGT. Trimming cost V 6 bases and J 1 base, with 15 bases left between them. CDR3 size: 15 residues. The CDR3 DNA reads TGTGCCAGCAGGTTTCAACAGGGACAGAACACTGAAGCTTTCTTT. Encoded protein: CASRFQQGQNTEAFF.

The V call is TRBV4-1, the J call TRBJ1-6; TRBD1 matches 7 bases. V lost 1 base and J lost 1; bases outside the gene matches: 7. The V gene's germline CDR1 is MGHRA and CDR2 YSYEKL. This CDR3 region has 18 residues. The CDR3: CASSQAIQGGSYNSPLHF. The CDR3, as DNA: TGCGCCAGCAGCCAAGCGATTCAGGGGGGGTCCTATAATTCACCCCTCCACTTT.

The sample holds many counts of this clonotype. The CDR3 end shows no conserved phenylalanine or tryptophan, and so a read error is likely. It is unclear where the CDR3 begins or ends on the DNA, so no DNA is shown, and the CDR3 is as TCRdb lists it. The V gene is TRBV20-1, the J gene TRBJ2-7; TRBD1 was called by the table and not checked on the DNA. Inclusive of both ends, the CDR3 amounts to 13 amino acids. Germline CDR1 and CDR2: DFQATT and SNEGSKA (reference sequence). The CDR3 region is CSAYTGTGTSYNP.

This clonotype was observed at least ten times. This rearrangement joins TRBV12-3 or TRBV12-4 to TRBJ1-2; D remains ambiguous. The CDR3 is made up of 13 amino acids. V shed 3 bases and J shed 4 bases, with 9 bases lying between them. CDR3 DNA sequence: TGTGCCAGCAGTTTGGGTCAGAGCTATGGCTACACCTTC. Protein product: CASSLGQSYGYTF.

The chain combines TRBV15 with TRBJ1-6; tentative D call: TRBD1 (6 bases). CDR3 size: 18 residues. Per the germline V gene, CDR1 is LNHNV and CDR2 is YYDKDF (reference sequence). V lost 2 bases and J lost 0, with 14 bases in between. The CDR3 region has the DNA TGTGCCACCAGCAGATCCAGGGGCTGGAGCTCCTATAATTCACCCCTCCACTTT. This codes for CATSRSRGWSSYNSPLHF.